Below, one T cell receptor (beta chain) is given with its context. The antigen remains undetermined. This specimen comes from a study of CD8 T cells in ankylosing spondylitis. Study-wide points: Disease-linked clones were found to be CD8+ and relatively rare in peripheral blood. Disease-associated clones were reportedly significantly overrepresented in matched ankylosing spondylitis synovial fluid.

Libraries for TCR beta were made by quantitative 5'-RACE with molecular barcodes. TCRdb re-analysed the 5' RACE reads in MiXCR, keeping a single row per CDR3 protein. The table records some 270,000 distinct CDR3 sequences, roughly 32% of them present only once. This clonotype originated in a male donor with ankylosing spondylitis or in good health (not recorded which). The material sequenced was blood, either unsorted or a sorted T cell fraction (not recorded which).

CDR3 loop: CAISASGGNTDTQYF. The CDR3 region has the DNA TGTGCCATCTCGGCTAGCGGGGGCAACACAGATACGCAGTATTTT. This rearrangement joins TRBV10-3 to TRBJ2-3, with TRBD2 identical over 10 bases. Germline CDR1 reads ENHRY; CDR2 reads SYGVKD. With 8 bases clipped from V and 2 bases from J, the junction kept 7 bases outside the gene matches. This CDR3 has 15 residues.